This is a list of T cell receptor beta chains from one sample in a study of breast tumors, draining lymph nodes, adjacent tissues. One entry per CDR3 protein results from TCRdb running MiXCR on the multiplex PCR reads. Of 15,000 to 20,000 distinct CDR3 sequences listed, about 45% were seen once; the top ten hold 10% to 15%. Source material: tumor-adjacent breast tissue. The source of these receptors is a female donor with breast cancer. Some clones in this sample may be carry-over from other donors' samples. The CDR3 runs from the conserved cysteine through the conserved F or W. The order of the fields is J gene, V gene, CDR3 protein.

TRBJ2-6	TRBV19	CASTGTSSGANVLTF
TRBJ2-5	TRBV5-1	CASTLTSGSHETQYF
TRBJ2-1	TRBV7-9	CASSFRDAGYNEQFF
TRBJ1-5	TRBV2	CASSLAGGQPQHF
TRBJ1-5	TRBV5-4	CASSLGGQGSNQPQHF
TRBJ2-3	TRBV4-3	CASSQDRTRTHVNTQYF
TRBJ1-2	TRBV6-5	CASSHSGGRYGYTF
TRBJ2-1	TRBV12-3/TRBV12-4	CASSLFWTSGDSYNEQFF
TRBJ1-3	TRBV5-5	CASSLGWTGNTIYF
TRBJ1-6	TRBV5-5	CASSLARGPNSPLHF
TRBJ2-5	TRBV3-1	CASSLLGIYQETQYF
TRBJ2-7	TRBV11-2	CASSLGSSESREQYF
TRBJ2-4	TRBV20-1	CSASQGWGNIQYF
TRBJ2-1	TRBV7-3	CASSSQPAEFLEKQFF
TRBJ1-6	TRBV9	CASSVRSDNSPLHF
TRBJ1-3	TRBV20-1	CSARDFGDAGNTIYF
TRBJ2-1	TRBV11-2	CASSAAGPSGNEQFF
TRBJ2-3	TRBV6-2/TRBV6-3	CASGGAGMATQYF
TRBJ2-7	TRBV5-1	CASSLATGLSYEQYF
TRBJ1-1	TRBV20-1	CSARDQAGGVSEAFF
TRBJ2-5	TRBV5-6	CASSSGLAEETQYF
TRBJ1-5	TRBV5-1	CASSPGGTGGIQPQHF
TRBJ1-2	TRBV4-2	CASSQAGTGAGYTF
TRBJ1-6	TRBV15	CATSSAGDRGQSPLHF
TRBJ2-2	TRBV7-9	CASSEDSHTGELFF
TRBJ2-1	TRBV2	CASMVGLAFF
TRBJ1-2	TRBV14	CASSQDSTAYGYTF
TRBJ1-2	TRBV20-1	CSARDPTALGGGYTF
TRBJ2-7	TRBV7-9	CASSYRSGGSYEQYF
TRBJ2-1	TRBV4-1	CASSQDPPEASYNEQFF
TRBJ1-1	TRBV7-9	CASSLWTGTGTEAFF
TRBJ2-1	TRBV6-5	CASSYLTGEYREQFF
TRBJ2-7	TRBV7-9	CASSVDDRGYEQYF
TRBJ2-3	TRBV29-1	CSVEDDRAPDTQYF
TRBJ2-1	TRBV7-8	CASSGSGARYNERFF
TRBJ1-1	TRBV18	CASSPGQAMNTEAFF
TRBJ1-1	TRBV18	CASSLAGGTEAFF
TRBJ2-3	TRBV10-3	CAISATSGASDTQYF
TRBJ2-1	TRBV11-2	CASSLVVGTAGRNEQFF
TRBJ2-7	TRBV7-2	CASSLKRGSEQYF
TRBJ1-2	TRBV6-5	CASSLRETNYGYTF
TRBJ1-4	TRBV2	CASSEQGIAGEKLFF
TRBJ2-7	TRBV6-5	CASSYGDRGYEQYF
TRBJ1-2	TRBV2	CASCGTGGGNYGYTF
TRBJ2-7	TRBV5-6	CASSRGGQHSYEQYF
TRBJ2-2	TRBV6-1	CASNWDRETGELFF
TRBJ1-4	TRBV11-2	CASSPMGGSNEKLFF
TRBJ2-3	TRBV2	CASKPTSGYTDTQYF
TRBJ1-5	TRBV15	CATSRDKGFNQPQHF
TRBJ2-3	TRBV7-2	CASSLYPHTDTQYF